Listed below are T cell receptor beta chains from one sample, sequenced in a study of cytomegalovirus exposure and HLA in healthy donors. Generated by immunoSEQ multiplex PCR, the TCRdb table keeps only in-frame clones and is missing some. The data contain some 190,000 clones, 70% to 90% of them singletons. The specimen was PBMCs. The origin of the receptors is a male donor in good health and CMV-seronegative. Both conserved end residues are part of each CDR3. Fields, in order: J gene, CDR3 length, V gene, D gene, clone size, CDR3 DNA, CDR3 protein. A D gene is named only where the DNA matches it firmly. For some rows the clone size is stated as once, few or many, or as a class when expanded; others skip it.

J: TRBJ1-5
length: 14
V: TRBV23-1
D: NA
size: NA
DNA: TGCGCCATCCCCGGTGAGAGGCGGCATCAGCCCCAGCATTTT
CDR3: CAIPGERRHQPQHF

J: TRBJ2-5
length: 17
V: TRBV5-1
D: TRBD2
size: NA
DNA: TGCGCCAGCAGCTTGGTTGTCAGCGGGGGGCCGGGAGAGACCCAGTACTTC
CDR3: CASSLVVSGGPGETQYF

J: TRBJ2-7
length: 14
V: TRBV27
D: NA
size: NA
DNA: TGTGCCAGCAGTCCACGAGGATCGATCTACGAGCAGTACTTC
CDR3: CASSPRGSIYEQYF

J: TRBJ2-3
length: 17
V: TRBV30
D: TRBD2
size: NA
DNA: TGTGCCTGGAGTGTCCGGCGGGGGAACGTCGGGACAGATACGCAGTATTTT
CDR3: CAWSVRRGNVGTDTQYF

J: TRBJ1-2
length: 14
V: TRBV7-9
D: TRBD1
size: few
DNA: TGTGCCAGCAGCTCCTGGACAGGGAACTATGGCTACACCTTC
CDR3: CASSSWTGNYGYTF

J: TRBJ2-2
length: 16
V: TRBV7-8
D: TRBD1
size: NA
DNA: TGTGCCAGCAGCCTGAGGGACAGGGTTAACACCGGGGAGCTGTTTTTT
CDR3: CASSLRDRVNTGELFF

J: TRBJ2-4
length: 16
V: TRBV18
D: TRBD1
size: NA
DNA: TGTGCCAGCTCACGTAGGACAGGACAAGCCAAAAACATTCAGTACTTC
CDR3: CASSRRTGQAKNIQYF

J: TRBJ2-7
length: 12
V: TRBV28
D: TRBD1
size: NA
DNA: TGTGCCAGCAGTCAACAGGGGCAAGAGCAGTACTTC
CDR3: CASSQQGQEQYF

J: TRBJ2-5
length: 13
V: TRBV6-5
D: NA
size: NA
DNA: TGTGCCAGCAGCCTAGCTAGCCAAGAGACCCAGTACTTC
CDR3: CASSLASQETQYF

J: TRBJ1-4
length: 15
V: TRBV9
D: NA
size: once
DNA: TGTGCCAGCAGCCCACAGGGAACGGGGAATGAAAAACTGTTTTTT
CDR3: CASSPQGTGNEKLFF

J: TRBJ2-3
length: 12
V: TRBV7-8
D: NA
size: NA
DNA: TGTGCCAGCAGCCGGAGCACAGATACGCAGTATTTT
CDR3: CASSRSTDTQYF

J: TRBJ1-2
length: 15
V: TRBV18
D: TRBD1
size: NA
DNA: TGTGCCAGCTCACTGAAACAGGGGGCGGACTATGGCTACACCTTC
CDR3: CASSLKQGADYGYTF

J: TRBJ2-7
length: 14
V: TRBV5-6
D: TRBD1
size: NA
DNA: TGTGCCAGCAGCTTCGGACAGGGTGCAAGGGAGCAGTACTTC
CDR3: CASSFGQGAREQYF

J: TRBJ1-2
length: 15
V: TRBV27
D: NA
size: NA
DNA: TGTGCCAGCAGTTTATTTGGAGGGGCTAACTATGGCTACACCTTC
CDR3: CASSLFGGANYGYTF

J: TRBJ2-1
length: 11
V: TRBV29-1
D: NA
size: NA
DNA: TGCAGCGCCCGACTAGACAATGAGCAGTTCTTC
CDR3: CSARLDNEQFF

J: TRBJ2-6
length: 19
V: TRBV15
D: TRBD2
size: NA
DNA: TGTGCCACCGCCAGAGAGCGGGGGGCTCCCGACTCTGGGGCCAACGTCCTGACTTTC
CDR3: CATARERGAPDSGANVLTF

J: TRBJ2-7
length: 10
V: TRBV20-1
D: NA
size: once
DNA: TGCAGTGCTAGACACTACGAGCAGTACTTC
CDR3: CSARHYEQYF